This T cell receptor beta chain was recovered during a study of cytomegalovirus exposure and HLA in healthy donors. Study-wide background: A data release that came early held approximately 85 million unique TCRs from HLA-typed donors.

The PCR made use of 60 Vbeta and 13 Jbeta primers. The method was immunoSEQ multiplex PCR; TCRdb's version includes in-frame clones alone and lacks a portion of them. The data show fewer than 130,000 clones, around 86% seen once. General study findings and limits: It was reported that the classifier diagnosed cytomegalovirus status with high specificity and sensitivity in both the original and validation cohorts. Per a later analysis, HLA-associated TCR beta chains showed more clonal expansion than other, equally common TCR beta chains.

On this clone itself: Its antigen remains unidentified.

This CDR3 spans 14 amino acids. V lost 4 bases and J lost 0, with 7 bases in between. The V gene's germline CDR1 is MGHDK and CDR2 SYGVNS. This clonotype was obtained from a man between 40 and 49 years old in good health and CMV-seronegative. Source material: PBMCs. The chain recombines TRBV25-1 with TRBJ1-5; D remains unclear. The CDR3 spells CASSAFLSNQPQHF. DNA of the CDR3: TGTGCCAGCAGTGCCTTTCTTAGCAATCAGCCCCAGCATTTT.